Below, 3 T cell receptor beta chains from the same sample are listed, as sequenced in a study of shared clonotypes between healthy human individuals. Libraries were prepared by immunoSEQ multiplex PCR; TCRdb keeps only in-frame clonotypes and omits some of them. This sample has roughly 640,000 clones, with around 72% found just once. The material sequenced was memory CD4+ T cells sorted from blood. Subset noted: CD45RA-negative fraction. These receptors originate from a woman in her 30s in good health.

In its sample, this clone was seen once. The chain employs TRBV10-2 and TRBJ2-7; 9 nucleotides line up with TRBD1. J lost 4 bases, V lost 6 bases, and 1 base had no gene match. The CDR3 loop spans 12 amino acids. The germline gives CDR1 WSHSY, CDR2 SAAADI. CDR3 coding DNA: TGCGCCAGCAGACAGGGGGCTTACGAGCAGTACTTC. Translated: CASRQGAYEQYF.

V gene TRBV18 combines with J gene TRBJ2-5, with D possibly matching TRBD2 (5 bases). The V gene lost 5 bases and the J gene lost 5 bases, with 9 bases spanning the gap. CDR3 length: 12 amino acids. Germline lookup yields CDR1 KGHSH and CDR2 LQKENI. Written as DNA, the CDR3 is TGTGCCAGCTCAGAGAGGAGGGAGACCCAGTACTTC. Translating it yields CASSERRETQYF.

This clone has just a few counts. V is TRBV14 and J is TRBJ2-1, with TRBD2 matching 11 bases. The CDR3 covers 21 residues. The trim removed 4 bases at V and 0 bases at J, leaving 17 bases unmatched. Germline V gives CDR1 SGHDN, CDR2 FVKESK. The CDR3 reads CASSPPRGTSGGQSSYNEQFF. DNA for the CDR3: TGTGCCAGCAGCCCCCCCCGGGGGACTAGCGGAGGCCAGAGCTCCTACAATGAGCAGTTCTTC.